This is a list of T cell receptor beta chains from one sample in a study of blood T cell repertoires in COVID-19. Sequencing was performed with immunoSEQ multiplex PCR; in TCRdb, only in-frame clones are kept and a portion is missing. This sample yields 300,000 to 450,000 clones, of which approximately 87% are seen a single time; under 3% belongs to the top ten. What was sequenced was peripheral blood. These TCRs come from a woman aged 55-75 years with COVID-19, enrolled during active disease. The CDR3 runs from the conserved cysteine through the conserved F or W. Fields, in order: V gene, clone size, J gene, D gene, CDR3 DNA, CDR3 protein. The D gene is left open where the match is weak. Rows give clone size only sometimes, using once, few, many, or a class for an expanded clone.

v_gene: TRBV19; abundance: NA; j_gene: TRBJ2-5; d_gene: TRBD1; CDR3nt: TGTGCCAGTAAATCCTTGGGACAGGGAGCAGAGACCCAGTACTTC; CDR3aa: CASKSLGQGAETQYF
v_gene: TRBV21-1; abundance: few; j_gene: TRBJ1-4; d_gene: NA; CDR3nt: TGTGCCAGCAGCAAAGACCCGGATGGGACAGCGGCCCCGGGAAAACTGTTTTTT; CDR3aa: CASSKDPDGTAAPGKLFF
v_gene: TRBV2; abundance: NA; j_gene: TRBJ1-2; d_gene: TRBD1; CDR3nt: TGTGCCAGCAGTGGCGGGACAGGGATAAACTATGGCTACACCTTC; CDR3aa: CASSGGTGINYGYTF
v_gene: TRBV29-1; abundance: NA; j_gene: TRBJ2-4; d_gene: NA; CDR3nt: TGCAGCGTTGAGGGGCGGAACATTCAGTACTTC; CDR3aa: CSVEGRNIQYF
v_gene: TRBV12-5; abundance: NA; j_gene: TRBJ1-4; d_gene: TRBD1; CDR3nt: TGTGCTAGTGGTTTGGAACCACAGGGGGGCCGTGAAAAACTGTTTTTT; CDR3aa: CASGLEPQGGREKLFF
v_gene: TRBV4-2; abundance: NA; j_gene: TRBJ2-2; d_gene: TRBD2; CDR3nt: TGTGCCAGCAGCCAAGCAGAGCGGGGGGGCTTCGGGGAGCTGTTTTTT; CDR3aa: CASSQAERGGFGELFF
v_gene: TRBV4-1; abundance: NA; j_gene: TRBJ2-5; d_gene: TRBD2; CDR3nt: TGCGCCAGCAGCCAGGACCGGACAGCGGGGGGACCAGAGACCCAGTACTTC; CDR3aa: CASSQDRTAGGPETQYF
v_gene: TRBV6-5; abundance: NA; j_gene: TRBJ1-1; d_gene: NA; CDR3nt: TGTGCCAGCAGTCCTCGACAGGCCGGGAACACTGAAGCTTTCTTT; CDR3aa: CASSPRQAGNTEAFF
v_gene: TRBV7-9; abundance: NA; j_gene: TRBJ2-1; d_gene: NA; CDR3nt: TGTGCCAGCAGCTTAGGCGGGCCTCATTACAATGAGCAGTTCTTC; CDR3aa: CASSLGGPHYNEQFF
v_gene: TRBV5-6; abundance: few; j_gene: TRBJ1-5; d_gene: TRBD1; CDR3nt: TGTGCCAGCAACAGGGGGAATCAGCCCCAGCATTTT; CDR3aa: CASNRGNQPQHF
v_gene: TRBV7-9; abundance: NA; j_gene: TRBJ2-2; d_gene: TRBD2; CDR3nt: TGTGCCAGCAGCTTCCACTGGGGGGGTAAAGGCACCGGGGAGCTGTTTTTT; CDR3aa: CASSFHWGGKGTGELFF
v_gene: TRBV5-5; abundance: NA; j_gene: TRBJ1-3; d_gene: TRBD1; CDR3nt: TGTGCCAGCAGCTCACAGGGGGCGGCAGGAAACACCATATATTTT; CDR3aa: CASSSQGAAGNTIYF
v_gene: TRBV18; abundance: NA; j_gene: TRBJ2-2; d_gene: TRBD2; CDR3nt: TGTGCCAGCTCACCACCGGGACTAGCGGGGATCGGCGGGGAGCTGTTTTTT; CDR3aa: CASSPPGLAGIGGELFF
v_gene: TRBV7-3; abundance: once; j_gene: TRBJ2-2; d_gene: TRBD1; CDR3nt: TGTGCCAGCAGCACCTTGGGACAGTCGAACACCGGGGAGCTGTTTTTT; CDR3aa: CASSTLGQSNTGELFF
v_gene: TRBV10-3; abundance: NA; j_gene: TRBJ1-1; d_gene: NA; CDR3nt: TGTGCCATCAGTGAGTCCCGTGTCACTGAAGCTTTCTTT; CDR3aa: CAISESRVTEAFF
v_gene: TRBV5-1; abundance: few; j_gene: TRBJ2-1; d_gene: TRBD2; CDR3nt: TGCGCCAGCAGCTCTAGCGGGGACTCCTACAATGAGCAGTTCTTC; CDR3aa: CASSSSGDSYNEQFF
v_gene: TRBV5-6; abundance: NA; j_gene: TRBJ2-7; d_gene: TRBD2; CDR3nt: TGTGCCAGCAGCCTGCGGGGGATAGCCTACGAGCAGTACTTC; CDR3aa: CASSLRGIAYEQYF
v_gene: TRBV7-8; abundance: NA; j_gene: TRBJ1-2; d_gene: NA; CDR3nt: TGTGCCAGCAGCCTCCAAGGAGGGTTCTATGGCTACACCTTC; CDR3aa: CASSLQGGFYGYTF
v_gene: TRBV4-2; abundance: NA; j_gene: TRBJ2-3; d_gene: TRBD2; CDR3nt: TGTGCCAGCAGCCAAGAAGGTAGCGGGGGTGCCACAGATACGCAGTATTTT; CDR3aa: CASSQEGSGGATDTQYF
v_gene: TRBV19; abundance: NA; j_gene: TRBJ2-2; d_gene: TRBD1; CDR3nt: TGTGCCAGTAGTGGACAGGGGAACACCGGGGAGCTGTTTTTT; CDR3aa: CASSGQGNTGELFF
v_gene: TRBV9; abundance: NA; j_gene: TRBJ1-2; d_gene: TRBD1; CDR3nt: TGTGCCAGCAGCGCCAGACAGGGGGTCCCTCTCGGCTACACCTTC; CDR3aa: CASSARQGVPLGYTF
v_gene: TRBV5-1; abundance: NA; j_gene: TRBJ1-4; d_gene: NA; CDR3nt: TGCGCCAGCAGTCCCCAGGGGAAGAACGAAAAACTGTTTTTT; CDR3aa: CASSPQGKNEKLFF
v_gene: TRBV6-1; abundance: NA; j_gene: TRBJ1-1; d_gene: TRBD1; CDR3nt: TGTGCCAGCAGTGATCGTGGACAGGGAGCATTACCCCTAGGGGGACTTTTT; CDR3aa: CASSDRGQGALPLGGLF
v_gene: TRBV4-1; abundance: few; j_gene: TRBJ1-1; d_gene: TRBD1; CDR3nt: TGCGCCAGCAGCGGACAGGGGGCCTCTGAAGCTTTCTTT; CDR3aa: CASSGQGASEAFF
v_gene: TRBV29-1; abundance: NA; j_gene: TRBJ1-6; d_gene: NA; CDR3nt: TGCAGCGTTGAAGATCGGCGGGGGTCACCCCTCCACTTT; CDR3aa: CSVEDRRGSPLHF
v_gene: TRBV5-1; abundance: NA; j_gene: TRBJ2-5; d_gene: TRBD2; CDR3nt: TGCGCCAGCAGCTTGCCGGGACTAGCGGGGGCGAAAGAGACCCAGTACTTC; CDR3aa: CASSLPGLAGAKETQYF
v_gene: TRBV6-5; abundance: NA; j_gene: TRBJ1-6; d_gene: NA; CDR3nt: TGTGCCAGCAGAAAGACAGCCTCCTATAATTCACCCCTCCACTTT; CDR3aa: CASRKTASYNSPLHF
v_gene: TRBV29-1; abundance: NA; j_gene: TRBJ1-4; d_gene: NA; CDR3nt: TGCAGCGTTGATGTAAGGCAGGGTAATGAAAAACTGTTTTTT; CDR3aa: CSVDVRQGNEKLFF
v_gene: TRBV7-3; abundance: NA; j_gene: TRBJ1-1; d_gene: NA; CDR3nt: TGTGCCAGCAGCTTCCAGGTGAACACTGAAGCTTTCTTT; CDR3aa: CASSFQVNTEAFF
v_gene: TRBV4-2; abundance: NA; j_gene: TRBJ1-6; d_gene: NA; CDR3nt: TGTGCCAGCAGCCAAGAACCCAGGACCTATAATTCACCCCTCCACTTT; CDR3aa: CASSQEPRTYNSPLHF
v_gene: TRBV5-4; abundance: NA; j_gene: TRBJ2-5; d_gene: TRBD2; CDR3nt: TGTGCCAGCAGCTTGGGAGGGGGACTAGCGAGGGAAGAGACCCAGTACTTC; CDR3aa: CASSLGGGLAREETQYF